Shown below are 7 T cell receptor beta chains from a single sample sequenced in a study of cytomegalovirus exposure and HLA in healthy donors. PCR primers comprised 60 Vbeta and 13 Jbeta primers. Data came from immunoSEQ multiplex PCR; TCRdb stores just in-frame clones and leaves some out. In the table there are 180,000 or so clones, 80% to 90% of which are singletons. Sequencing was carried out using PBMCs. The origin of the receptors is a woman aged 18-29 years in good health and CMV-seropositive.

The chain carries TRBV5-6 and TRBJ1-5, with D maybe TRBD1 (6 bases). Germline CDR1 and CDR2: SGHDT and YYEEEE. The CDR3 spans 13 residues. V dropped 2 bases and J dropped 6 bases, with 9 bases sitting between them. The CDR3, as DNA: TGTGCCAGCAGCTTAGGACAGTCTCAGCCCCAGCATTTT. This gives the protein CASSLGQSQPQHF.

The CDR3 reads CASSSNLRGRLLSYEQYF. CDR3 coding DNA: TGTGCCAGCAGTTCGAACCTTAGGGGGCGCCTCCTCTCCTACGAGCAGTACTTC. The chain uses TRBV28 and TRBJ2-7; 7 bases match TRBD1. The CDR3 has 18 residues. With V trimmed by 4 bases and J by 0 bases, 15 bases remained unmatched. Germline-derived CDR1 and CDR2 are MDHEN and SYDVKM.

The chain recombines TRBV27 with TRBJ2-1; possible D gene TRBD1, 7 bases. Germline CDR1 MNHEY, CDR2 SMNVEV (reference sequence). V lost 8 bases, J lost 0 bases, and 14 bases lay in between. The CDR3 covers 15 residues. The CDR3 loop reads CASAGGTSSYNEQFF. The CDR3 DNA reads TGTGCCAGCGCAGGGGGGACAAGCTCCTACAATGAGCAGTTCTTC.

The chain carries TRBV19 and TRBJ1-2; the D is unclear. Germline V gene data show CDR1 as LNHDA and CDR2 as SQIVND (reference sequence). This CDR3 is built from 11 residues. Trimming removed 6 bases from V and 3 bases from J, with 5 bases in between. CDR3 loop: CASRTDYGYTF. The CDR3 nucleotides are TGTGCCAGTAGAACAGACTATGGCTACACCTTC.

The chain is built from TRBV28 and TRBJ1-6; 7 positions agree with TRBD1. V lost 5 bases to trimming and J lost 10 bases; unmatched junction nucleotides: 11. The CDR3 spans 15 residues. Per germline, CDR1 MDHEN and CDR2 SYDVKM. The CDR3 region has the DNA TGTGCCAGCAGTATTGGACAGGTTGGGATATCACCCCTCCACTTT. It codes for CASSIGQVGISPLHF. Together with reference TRBV28 and TRBJ1-6, the CDR3 gives the full variable domain: DVKVTQSSRYLVKRTGEKVFLECVQDMDHENMFWYRQDPGLGLRLIYFSYDVKMKEKGDIPEGYSVSREKKERFSLILESASTNQTSMYLCASSIGQVGISPLHFGNGTRLTVT.

The chain uses TRBV28 and TRBJ2-7, with 8 bases fitting TRBD1. The CDR3 has 16 amino acids. Trimming took 6 bases from V and 2 from J; bases not matched to a gene: 12. The V gene's germline CDR1 is MDHEN and CDR2 SYDVKM. Written as DNA, the CDR3 is TGTGCCAGCAGCCCCCCTTGGGGACAGGTTCCCTACGAGCAGTACTTC. Residues: CASSPPWGQVPYEQYF.

Only one count was recorded for this clone. The J gene is TRBJ2-7, the V gene TRBV7-9; 11 nucleotides agree with TRBD2. V lost 1 base, J lost 3 bases, and 11 bases stayed unmatched. Germline CDR1 SEHNR, CDR2 FQNEAQ (reference sequence). The CDR3 runs to 18 residues. DNA for the CDR3: TGTGCCAGCAGCTTAGGGTTCCTAGCGGGGGGCCACCTCTACGAGCAGTACTTC. Residues: CASSLGFLAGGHLYEQYF.